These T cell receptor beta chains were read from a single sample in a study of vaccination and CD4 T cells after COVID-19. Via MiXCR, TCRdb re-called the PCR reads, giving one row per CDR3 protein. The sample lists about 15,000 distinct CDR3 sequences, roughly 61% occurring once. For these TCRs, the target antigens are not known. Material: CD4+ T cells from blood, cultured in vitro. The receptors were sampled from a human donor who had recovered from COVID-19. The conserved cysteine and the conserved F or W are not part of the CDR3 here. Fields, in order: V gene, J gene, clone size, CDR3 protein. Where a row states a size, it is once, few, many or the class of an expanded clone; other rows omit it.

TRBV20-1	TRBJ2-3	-	SARLQAATDTQY
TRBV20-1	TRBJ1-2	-	SARRDTTEGYT
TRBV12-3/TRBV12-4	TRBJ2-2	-	ASSQTGAGELF
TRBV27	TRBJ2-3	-	ASSFLGTDTQY
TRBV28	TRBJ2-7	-	ASSSFSTPLYEQY
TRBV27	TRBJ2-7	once	ASSLKASTSGPYEQY
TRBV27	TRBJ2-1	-	ASSPVGAGGDSSYNEQF
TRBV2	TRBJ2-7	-	ASRDRGGGYEQY
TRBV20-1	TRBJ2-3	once	SAIVGATDTQY
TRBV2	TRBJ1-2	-	ASGRQGNYGYT
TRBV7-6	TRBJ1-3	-	ASSQGSGGFSGNTIY
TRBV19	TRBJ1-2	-	ASSFFTGTGNNGYT
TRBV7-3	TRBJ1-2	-	ASSSGEGYGYT
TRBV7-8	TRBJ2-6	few	ASSFPGSGANVLT
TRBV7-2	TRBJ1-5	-	ASSLPGGSQPQH
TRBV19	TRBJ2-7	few	ASILSSSYEQY
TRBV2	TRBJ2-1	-	ASSDLDRGGEQF
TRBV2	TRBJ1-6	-	ASIQGTVSYNSPLH
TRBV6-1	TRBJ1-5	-	ASNLFEGINQPQH
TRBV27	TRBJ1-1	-	ASSLSPGERTEAF
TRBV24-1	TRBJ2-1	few	ATSDPSGLAGAYEQF
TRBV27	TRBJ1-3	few	ASSLSRDMAGNTIY
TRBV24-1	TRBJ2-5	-	ATSDPKGPGEETQY
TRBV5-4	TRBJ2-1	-	ASSPRDRTYNEQF
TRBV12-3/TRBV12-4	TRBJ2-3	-	ASSYSSNTQY
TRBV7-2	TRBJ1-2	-	ASSLQQRGGYT
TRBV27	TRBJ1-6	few	ASSSPGQGGSPLH
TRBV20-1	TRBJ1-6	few	SARGSGGSKNSPLH
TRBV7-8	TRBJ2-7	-	ASSPGVAAPSYEQY
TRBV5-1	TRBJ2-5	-	ASSLQETQY
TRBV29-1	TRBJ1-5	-	SVADGVLGNQPQH
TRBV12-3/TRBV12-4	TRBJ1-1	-	ASSFPRGRAF
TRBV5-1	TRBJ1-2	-	ASSGTGGNYGYT
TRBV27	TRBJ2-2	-	ASTRVNTGELF
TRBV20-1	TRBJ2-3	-	SAPTSASDTQY
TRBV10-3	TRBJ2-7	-	AISEPSPGLAGPAYEQY
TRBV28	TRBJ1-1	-	ASSLSRWGRRDTEAF
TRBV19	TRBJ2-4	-	ASSTNRGDIQY
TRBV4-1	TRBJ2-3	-	ASSQVQVATDTQY
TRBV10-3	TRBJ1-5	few	AIRGDGNQPQH
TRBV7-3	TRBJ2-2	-	ASSSDRDTGELF
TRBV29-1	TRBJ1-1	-	SVDRALVPEAF
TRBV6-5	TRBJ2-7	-	ASSYTRQGLSYEQY
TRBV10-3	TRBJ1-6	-	AISERGPSPYNSPLH
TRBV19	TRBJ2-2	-	ASSTRQVEGELF
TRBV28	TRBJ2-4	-	ASSGPPLAKNIQY
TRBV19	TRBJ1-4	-	ASRQGATNEKLF
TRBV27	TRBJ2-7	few	ASSPWGGGPPSYEQY
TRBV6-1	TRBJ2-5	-	ASRGTSGQETQY
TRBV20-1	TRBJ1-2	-	SAPLRGGVGYT
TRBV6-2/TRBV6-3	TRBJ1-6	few	ASSSALLTGENSPLH
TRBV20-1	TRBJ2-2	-	SALDYTNTGELF